This T cell receptor (beta chain) appears in the sequencing data of a study of graft-versus-host responses after intestinal transplantation. Whole-study context: Isolated intestinal, liver-intestinal, or multivisceral transplants were what recipients had.

V lost 8 bases, J lost 7 bases, and 17 bases lay in between. This CDR3 spans 13 amino acids. CDR1 and CDR2 (germline): MNHNS, SASEGT. Repertoires were generated with immunoSEQ multiplex PCR, while TCRdb's copy carries only in-frame clones and drops some. Of over 85,000 clones in the sample, roughly 91% were seen once. Overall study results and limits: GvH clones were found in recipient marrow; some appeared first in ileum or blood. Subjects displaying graft-donor T cell macrochimerism possessed elevated graft-versus-host to host-versus-graft clonal ratios inside allografts.

Turning to this clone: The antigen remains undetermined.

Sequenced here: unstimulated CD4+ T cells sorted from spleen or lymph node cells, sampled before transplant. The TCR originated in a human donor who was the organ donor for an intestinal transplant. The chain combines TRBV6-1 with TRBJ1-2, with D perhaps TRBD1 (6 bases). The CDR3, as DNA: TGTGCCAGCGCGGGGTCCGGGGGGCTTGGCTACACCTTC. It translates to CASAGSGGLGYTF.